These T cell receptor beta chains were read from a single sample in a study of T-cell memory formation after mild COVID-19. TCRdb recomputed calls from the 5' RACE reads with MiXCR, one row per CDR3 protein. The data hold tens of thousands of distinct CDR3 sequences, with 20% to 30% observed a single time. Specimen: PBMCs or a T cell subset sorted from them (not recorded which). These receptors all stem from a man between 18 and 35 years old who had mild COVID-19 (a few samples of this study predate the infection). Cell type and time point are not known. Both conserved end residues are part of each CDR3.

j_gene	v_gene	CDR3aa
TRBJ2-5	TRBV5-6	CASSSQPETQYF
TRBJ2-7	TRBV5-1	CASSLASSGQGHEQYF
TRBJ2-7	TRBV4-1	CASSLKTGGAVHEQYF
TRBJ2-1	TRBV6-6	CASSYSASGGYNEQFF
TRBJ2-5	TRBV2	CASSLTLSAATEETQYF
TRBJ2-5	TRBV7-6	CASSLAGGPKTQYF
TRBJ2-2	TRBV5-4	CASSSYTGELFF
TRBJ2-3	TRBV24-1	CATRARASTDTQYF
TRBJ2-7	TRBV4-3	CASSPAGSYEQYF
TRBJ2-5	TRBV7-2	CASSLASETGQYF
TRBJ1-5	TRBV6-2/TRBV6-3	CASSVQGSPHQPQHF
TRBJ1-5	TRBV6-1	CASGTAFSNQPQHF
TRBJ2-3	TRBV11-2	CATLGLLDTQYF
TRBJ2-1	TRBV7-9	CASSPAPASQQGAPISPQFF
TRBJ2-5	TRBV3-1	CASRSGLAEFQETQYF
TRBJ2-5	TRBV7-9	CASLGTEGETQYF
TRBJ2-3	TRBV4-3	CASSQVTGTTDTQYF
TRBJ1-2	TRBV29-1	CSVGEGMDYGYTF
TRBJ1-2	TRBV12-3/TRBV12-4	CASSLALGYGGYTF
TRBJ2-1	TRBV12-3/TRBV12-4	CASSLGNEQFF
TRBJ2-7	TRBV4-2	CASSQEGGYEQYF
TRBJ2-1	TRBV20-1	CSASSGQIYNEQFF
TRBJ2-7	TRBV6-5	CASSYSPGQLLEQYF
TRBJ2-7	TRBV19	CASTAPGGGTYEQYF
TRBJ2-3	TRBV25-1	CASRGWRSTDTQYF
TRBJ2-5	TRBV4-1	CASSQEGLAGGYQETQYF
TRBJ2-1	TRBV9	CASSPTSSEQFF
TRBJ2-7	TRBV2	CASSDETTHPYEQYF
TRBJ1-2	TRBV7-9	CASSHGVYGYTF
TRBJ2-1	TRBV6-5	CASRTGTRGLFF
TRBJ2-7	TRBV5-1	CASSSRELGYEQYF
TRBJ2-1	TRBV7-3	CASSLAPPDSRLTYNEQFF
TRBJ2-2	TRBV7-9	CASSLVGWNTGELFF
TRBJ2-5	TRBV9	CASSRHGGGQGETQYF
TRBJ2-3	TRBV28	CASSGWGVTDTQYF
TRBJ2-2	TRBV7-9	CASRDRLNTGELFF
TRBJ2-7	TRBV4-2	CASSPGDTYTYEQYF
TRBJ2-7	TRBV10-3	CAVDLTGSSYEQYF
TRBJ2-7	TRBV5-1	CASRPTGGVSYEQYF
TRBJ1-2	TRBV6-5	CASSYSETASSGYTF
TRBJ1-5	TRBV6-5	CASSYSGSDHQPQHF
TRBJ2-1	TRBV10-1	CASSEEEVGTSNSFGSYNEQFF
TRBJ2-5	TRBV27	CASSIRQGGETQYF
TRBJ2-7	TRBV6-2/TRBV6-3	CASRVGGEQYF
TRBJ2-3	TRBV20-1	CSARGTETTDTQYF
TRBJ2-5	TRBV7-2	CASSEETQYF
TRBJ1-2	TRBV5-4	CASSPDIGILGYTF
TRBJ2-3	TRBV7-6	CASSSGTPSDTQYF
TRBJ2-3	TRBV7-2	CASSLLRGGDTQYF